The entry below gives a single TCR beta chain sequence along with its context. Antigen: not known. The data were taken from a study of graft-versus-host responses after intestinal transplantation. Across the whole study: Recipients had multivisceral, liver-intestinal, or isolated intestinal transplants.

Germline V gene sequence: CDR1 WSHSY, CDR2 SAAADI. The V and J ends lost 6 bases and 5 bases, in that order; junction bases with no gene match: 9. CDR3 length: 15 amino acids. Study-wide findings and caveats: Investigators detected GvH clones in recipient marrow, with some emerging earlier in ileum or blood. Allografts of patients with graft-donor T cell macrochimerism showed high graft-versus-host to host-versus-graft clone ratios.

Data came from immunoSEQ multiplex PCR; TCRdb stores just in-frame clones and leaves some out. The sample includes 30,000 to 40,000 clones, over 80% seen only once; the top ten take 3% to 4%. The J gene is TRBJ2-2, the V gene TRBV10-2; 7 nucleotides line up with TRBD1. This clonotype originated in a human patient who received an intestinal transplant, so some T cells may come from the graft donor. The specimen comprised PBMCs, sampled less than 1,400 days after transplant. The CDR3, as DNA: TGCGCCAGCAGAGATGGACAGGCCCGGACCGGGGAGCTGTTTTTT. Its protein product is CASRDGQARTGELFF.